One TCR beta chain is described in this entry. This record belongs to a study of blood T cell repertoires in COVID-19. Study-wide context: Whether acute or convalescent, the COVID-19 samples came from the United States, Italy and Spain. In each case, the material was cDNA or gDNA derived from T cells, B-cell-depleted T cells, or PBMCs.

Under the authors' procedure: Amplification with reference gene primers provided the estimates of nucleated cell counts. Clones were sequenced by immunoSEQ multiplex PCR, and TCRdb holds only the in-frame ones, with some missing. The D gene and trimming were derived from the DNA, and the V and J assignments and clone size from that table. The table has approximately 220,000 clones, roughly 82% seen once. The junction had 3 bases not matched to a gene; V was cut back by 4 bases and J by 0 bases. Germline V CDR1 and CDR2: SGHDN, FVKESK. The CDR3 is 15 amino acids. The chain recombines TRBV14 with TRBJ1-1, with 9 bases fitting TRBD1. The sequence was obtained from a woman aged 70-85 years with acute or convalescent COVID-19. The material sequenced was peripheral blood. The CDR3 DNA is TGTGCCAGCAGCCTCTGGACAGGGGTGAACACTGAAGCTTTCTTT. Translated: CASSLWTGVNTEAFF.